The TCR beta chain described here comes from a study of T cells in narcolepsy (dated by TCRdb to the late 2010s). At the level of the whole study: The study enrolled patients with narcolepsy type 1 or type 2 (NT1, NT2) together with healthy control donors. The study sought autoreactive T cells targeting hypocretin neuron self-antigens (hypocretin, TRIB2) in narcolepsy patients, using TCR Vbeta sequencing to track clonotypes in blood and CSF. The study at large found these results: Plots comparing CSF and blood CD4+ T cell clonotypes from the same patient highlighted HCRT-specific and TRIB2-specific autoreactive clonotypes. No sequences matching autoreactive T cell clones were present in some of the blood memory CD4+ repertoires from patients and controls. Numbers of sequenced blood memory CD4+ clonotypes were comparable, averaging approximately 42,000 in patients and about 30,000 in controls. According to the report, autoreactive clonotypes were detected serially in the blood of the same patients and of different patients, but not in healthy controls.

Library creation used the immunoSEQ multiplex PCR assay. TCRdb retrieved this table from immuneACCESS and kept in-frame rearrangements only. Not all clones are present; in checked studies, unresolved V genes account for under half, and no reason is known for the remainder. The sample table lists some 30,000 clones, approximately 89% of them with a count of one. The ten largest account for around 1% of the sample. Memory CD4+ T cells were sorted ex vivo from peripheral blood of narcolepsy patients and healthy controls for TCR Vbeta sequencing. CDR1 and CDR2, per the germline V gene (reference sequence), are WNHNN and SYGVQD. The germline ends are 9 bases apart after V is trimmed by 2 bases and J by 0 bases. From cysteine to phenylalanine, the CDR3 is 15 amino acids long. Kept here is only the CDR3 DNA, which spans 45 bases and is read in frame from base 1. A note on this clone: Its antigen is not yet known. Base qualities were left out, and no much larger clone turns up one base away.

The chain employs TRBV10-1 and TRBJ2-3; too little of a D gene remains to name it. Sequencing input: memory (CD45RA-) CD4+ T cells from blood. In light of the paper, this sample's cell subset or site label describes: memory T cells sorted ex vivo from peripheral blood. The clonotype originates from a human donor in good health. In nucleotide form, the sequence is TGCGCCAGCAGTGAGGATGATCCTAGCACAGATACGCAGTATTTT. This translates into CASSEDDPSTDTQYF.